The 5 T cell receptor beta chains below come from one sample, sequenced in a study of metastatic and nonmetastatic thyroid tumors. There were no patients who had received any treatment before thyroid surgery. TCRdb re-analyzed the PCR reads using MiXCR. The sample has 100,000 or so clones; under 15% are singletons. Material: blood. Every receptor here comes from a female donor with papillary thyroid cancer or a benign thyroid nodule (not recorded which). Some clones in this sample may be carry-over from other donors' samples.

This clone was picked up many times. A junction end diverges from the germline sequence, so it may reflect a read error. V usage is TRBV7-8 and J usage is TRBJ2-7; the match to TRBD2 covers 8 bases. This CDR3 region has 15 residues. Germline CDR1 is SGHVS and CDR2 is FQNEAQ. The CDR3 is CASSLGAGAAYEQYF. The CDR3 DNA follows: TGTGCCAGCAGCTTAGGAGCGGGGGCCGCCTATGAGCAGTACTTC.

The table lists this clone with a few counts. Sequence at one end of the junction differs from germline and may be a read error. Other nucleotide sequences from this sample produce the same CDR3. The rearrangement links TRBV7-8 to TRBJ2-5; D perhaps matches TRBD1 (5 bases). Germline V gene data show CDR1 as SGHVS and CDR2 as FQNEAQ. The CDR3 runs 12 residues. The CDR3, as DNA: TGTGCCAGCAGCTTCGGACAAGAGACACAGTACTTC. Amino acids: CASSFGQETQYF.

This clone was seen repeatedly, ten times or more. The chain links TRBV12-3 or TRBV12-4 to TRBJ2-2; D perhaps matches TRBD1 (5 bases). The CDR3 is 16 amino acids. V dropped 1 base and J dropped 2 bases, with 11 bases sitting between them. In DNA, the CDR3 is TGTGCCAGCAGTTTAGGGGGCCAGACCAACACCGGGGAGCTGTTTTTT. Protein sequence: CASSLGGQTNTGELFF.

This clone was recorded many times. V and J are TRBV2 and TRBJ2-7; D is unclear. V shed 6 bases and J shed 2 bases, with 8 bases lying between them. Germline V gene data show CDR1 as SNHLY and CDR2 as FYNNEI. CDR3 size: 12 residues. The CDR3 DNA sequence: TGTGCCAGCAGCGATCGGGCCTACGAGCAGTACTTC. Encoded protein: CASSDRAYEQYF.

This clone was observed a few times. This may stem from a read error, because a much larger clone lies one nucleotide away. The chain uses TRBV7-9 and TRBJ2-5, with D perhaps matching TRBD1 or TRBD2 (6 bases each). CDR1 SEHNR and CDR2 FQNEAQ come from the germline V gene (reference sequence). V shed 4 bases and J shed 5 bases, with 20 bases lying between them. The CDR3 totals 16 residues. The DNA for the CDR3 is TGTGCCAGCAGCTCCGGACTATCGGGGGCTTTCGAGACCCAGTACTTC. Protein: CASSSGLSGAFETQYF.